One and the same sample provided the 27 T cell receptor beta chains below, sequenced in a study of spatial heterogeneity in lung cancer. TCRdb re-called the 5' RACE reads with MiXCR, one entry per CDR3 protein. Found here are approximately 110,000 distinct CDR3 sequences, more than 10% of them singletons; the top ten hold 20% to 25%. Time point defined: blood at routine non-recurrence follow-up after resection. The starting material was PBMCs, obtained at follow-up. These receptor sequences come from a female donor with early-stage non-small cell lung cancer.

This clonotype was observed at least ten times. The chain joins TRBV19 to TRBJ1-1; 7 positions agree with TRBD1. This CDR3 comprises 15 residues. Germline V gene sequence: CDR1 LNHDA, CDR2 SQIVND (reference sequence). The ends lost 6 bases at V and 1 base at J; junction bases unmatched: 8. In DNA form, the CDR3 reads TGTGCCAGTAGCCGGGACAGCGTGCCGAACACTGAAGCTTTCTTT. Its protein product is CASSRDSVPNTEAFF.

This chain uses TRBV7-2 with TRBJ2-3; D is undetermined. This CDR3 has 14 residues. V was trimmed by 5 bases and J by 4 bases, leaving 13 bases between them. Germline assignment: CDR1 SGHTA and CDR2 FQGNSA. CDR3 in DNA: TGTGCCAGCAGCCAATCTATTAGACCAGATACGCAGTATTTT. Its translation: CASSQSIRPDTQYF. Looking up the rest from reference TRBV7-2 and TRBJ2-3 gives the full variable domain: GAGVSQSPSNKVTEKGKDVELRCDPISGHTALYWYRQSLGQGLEFLIYFQGNSAPDKSGLPSDRFSAERTGGSVSTLTIQRTQQEDSAVYLCASSQSIRPDTQYFGPGTRLTVL.

This clonotype was counted ten times or more. The CDR3 DNA sequence: TGTGCCTGGATGCCCCGGAACACTGAAGCTTTCTTT. Translating it yields CAWMPRNTEAFF. The rearrangement links TRBV30 to TRBJ1-1; the D is unclear. CDR1 is GTSNPN and CDR2 is SVGIG in the germline V gene (reference sequence). The CDR3 loop spans 12 amino acids. V was trimmed by 4 bases and J by 1 base, leaving 7 bases between them.

This clonotype occurred a few times. This chain connects TRBV2 to TRBJ1-1; D gene uncertain. V was clipped by 2 bases and J by 0 bases, with 7 bases between them. Germline CDR1 reads SNHLY; CDR2 reads FYNNEI. The CDR3 has 14 amino acids. In DNA, the CDR3 is TGTGCCAGCAGTGAAAGTCGGATGAACACTGAAGCTTTCTTT. This encodes CASSESRMNTEAFF.

In its sample, this clonotype was seen many times. CDR3 loop: CAGNGNTGELFF. CDR3 coding DNA: TGTGCCGGAAACGGGAACACCGGGGAGCTGTTTTTT. The gene calls are TRBV12-3 or TRBV12-4 and TRBJ2-2, with D uncertain. Between the trimmed V and J ends, which lost 11 bases and 1 base, there was a span of 8 bases. The length of the CDR3 is 12 residues.

This clonotype was observed at least ten times. V is TRBV7-2 and J is TRBJ2-1; D might be TRBD1 or TRBD2, each matching 6 bases. The germline V and J ends were trimmed by 1 base and 8 bases, with 12 bases remaining between them. Looked up from germline, CDR1 is SGHTA and CDR2 is FQGNSA. This CDR3 region has 14 residues. CDR3 sequence reads: CASSLVSGGDEQFF. For the CDR3, the DNA is TGTGCCAGCAGCTTAGTTTCCGGGGGCGATGAGCAGTTCTTC.

This clonotype has just a few counts. The V and J genes are TRBV28 and TRBJ1-5, with D hard to call. This CDR3 has 11 amino acids. V was trimmed by 5 bases and J by 6 bases, leaving 5 bases between them. The V gene's germline CDR1 is MDHEN and CDR2 SYDVKM. CDR3 sequence reads: CASSSGQPQHF. CDR3 DNA: TGTGCCAGCAGTAGCGGTCAGCCCCAGCATTTT.

This clonotype was detected ten times or more. J is TRBJ2-1 and V is TRBV6-2 or TRBV6-3; D remains unclear. V was pared by 4 bases and J by 13 bases, with 11 bases between. The CDR3 is made up of 11 amino acids. Germline V CDR1 and CDR2: MNHEY, SVGEGT. The CDR3 region is CASSFKRSQFF. In DNA form, the CDR3 reads TGTGCCAGCAGTTTTAAACGTTCTCAGTTCTTC.

The table lists this clonotype with a few counts. This chain connects TRBV7-2 to TRBJ2-2, with D uncertain. The V gene lost 1 base and the J gene lost 0 bases, with 9 bases spanning the gap. The CDR3 runs to 16 residues. Germline loops: CDR1 SGHTA, CDR2 FQGNSA. The CDR3 nucleotides are TGTGCCAGCAGCTTAGACCAGATCGCGAACACCGGGGAGCTGTTTTTT. This translates into CASSLDQIANTGELFF.

The chain links TRBV2 to TRBJ1-1; D gene unclear. The CDR3 spans 15 residues. V lost 8 bases and J 0 bases, leaving 16 bases between the germline ends. Germline V CDR1 and CDR2: SNHLY, FYNNEI. CDR3 in amino acids: CASRLYTRMNTEAFF. The CDR3 region has the DNA TGTGCCAGCCGGCTCTATACACGCATGAACACTGAAGCTTTCTTT.

The J gene is TRBJ2-3, the V gene TRBV20-1; D is undetermined. The CDR3 is 16 residues long. The ends were cut back, 4 bases at V and 0 bases at J, with 17 bases in the middle. The germline CDR1 and CDR2 sequences are DFQATT and SNEGSKA (reference sequence). The CDR3 DNA follows: TGCAGTGCTAACTCCGTCGGCGTAGGGAGCACAGATACGCAGTATTTT. It is translated as CSANSVGVGSTDTQYF.

This chain connects TRBV19 to TRBJ2-1; TRBD2 matches 10 bases. The CDR3 consists of 15 residues. CDR1 and CDR2 (germline): LNHDA, SQIVND (reference sequence). After removal of 3 bases from V and 8 bases from J, the junction contained 7 bases not matched to a gene. Here the CDR3 reads CASSISRLAGDEQFF. For the CDR3, the DNA is TGTGCCAGTAGTATTTCGAGACTAGCGGGTGATGAGCAGTTCTTC.

This clonotype was seen at least ten times. This chain connects TRBV5-1 to TRBJ2-1; TRBD2 aligns across 7 bases. CDR3 length: 14 residues. Germline V gene sequence: CDR1 SGHRS, CDR2 YFSETQ. J was trimmed by 3 bases and V by 0 bases; bases with no gene match: 0. This CDR3 is CASSLASGYNEQFF. CDR3 nucleotides: TGCGCCAGCAGCTTGGCTAGCGGCTACAATGAGCAGTTCTTC.

This clonotype was picked up many times. V gene TRBV5-5 combines with J gene TRBJ2-5; D call uncertain. V was shortened by 7 bases and J by 4 bases, with 8 bases between the two germline ends. The CDR3 runs to 11 residues. Germline V gene data show CDR1 as SGHKS and CDR2 as YYEKEE (reference sequence). The CDR3 region has the DNA TGTGCCAGCTGGTCGGGAGAGACCCAGTACTTC. Translated: CASWSGETQYF.

This clonotype was observed at least ten times. CDR3 residues: CASSYDGLNTEAFF. In DNA, the CDR3 is TGTGCCAGCAGTTACGATGGGCTGAACACTGAAGCTTTCTTT. The chain is built from TRBV6-6 and TRBJ1-1; D remains ambiguous. Germline CDR1 reads MNHNY; CDR2 reads SVGAGI (reference sequence). V was pared by 2 bases and J by 0 bases, with 7 bases between. The CDR3 extends over 14 amino acids.

This clonotype turned up a few times. The chain links TRBV7-2 to TRBJ1-5, with D tentatively TRBD1 (5 bases). Germline V lookup: CDR1 SGHTA, CDR2 FQGNSA. CDR3 length: 14 residues. Trimming shortened V by 2 bases and J by 6 bases, and 11 bases separated the two germline ends. In DNA, the CDR3 is TGTGCCAGCAGCTTACGGCAGGGCAGTCAGCCCCAGCATTTT. As protein: CASSLRQGSQPQHF.

This CDR3 is CASSRKGGTDTQYF. The CDR3 bases are TGTGCCAGCAGCCGAAAAGGAGGCACAGATACGCAGTATTTT. The chain joins TRBV3-1 to TRBJ2-3; D ambiguous. Germline loops: CDR1 LGHDT, CDR2 YNNKEL (reference sequence). The ends were cut back, 4 bases at V and 1 base at J, with 9 bases in the middle. The CDR3 covers 14 residues.

This clonotype was seen more than once but under ten times. This chain joins TRBV14 and TRBJ2-3, with unresolved D. Trimming removed 0 bases from V and 12 bases from J, with 16 bases in between. The CDR3 contains 14 residues. Germline CDR1 SGHDN, CDR2 FVKESK. The CDR3 coding sequence is TGTGCCAGCAGCCAAGAAGGTTCAGGCCCTAGACAGTATTTT. It specifies CASSQEGSGPRQYF.

V and J are TRBV12-3 or TRBV12-4 and TRBJ2-3; 8 bases match TRBD2. With 8 bases clipped from V and 1 base from J, the junction kept 11 bases outside the gene matches. The CDR3 extends over 16 amino acids. The CDR3 is CASQPQSGSRTDTQYF. CDR3 sequence (DNA): TGTGCCAGCCAACCACAGAGCGGGAGCCGCACAGATACGCAGTATTTT.

This clonotype was picked up a small number of times. V usage is TRBV19 and J usage is TRBJ2-5; D is tentatively TRBD1 or TRBD2 (5 bases each). The CDR3 has 12 residues. Deletions cut 5 bases from V and 5 bases from J, with 9 bases between. From germline, CDR1 is LNHDA and CDR2 SQIVND (reference sequence). CDR3 DNA sequence: TGTGCCAGTAGTGGGGCGGGCGAGACCCAGTACTTC. Translating it yields CASSGAGETQYF.

This chain joins TRBV5-6 and TRBJ1-2; 11 bases line up with TRBD1. The CDR3 length is 13 residues. V dropped 4 bases and J dropped 8; count of bases not matched to a gene: 4. The germline V gene encodes CDR1 SGHDT and CDR2 YYEEEE. The CDR3 coding sequence is TGTGCCAGCAGCCGGGACAGGGGGAAGGGCTACACCTTC. This sequence encodes CASSRDRGKGYTF.

J is TRBJ2-3 and V is TRBV19; no clear D gene. V gave up 6 bases and J gave up 1 base, with 20 bases separating them. CDR3 length equals 17 residues. Germline values: CDR1 LNHDA, CDR2 SQIVND (reference sequence). CDR3 protein: CASRPPRRLDGTDTQYF. Written as DNA, the CDR3 is TGTGCCAGTAGACCCCCTAGGCGCCTAGACGGCACAGATACGCAGTATTTT.

The table lists this clonotype with a few counts. This chain connects TRBV29-1 to TRBJ1-2, with TRBD1 as a possible D gene (6 bases). The CDR3 spans 11 residues. Trimming shortened V by 6 bases and J by 4 bases, and 9 bases separated the two germline ends. Looked up from germline, CDR1 is SQVTM and CDR2 is ANQGSEA. CDR3 residues: CSVGQLYGYTF. The CDR3 coding sequence is TGCAGCGTAGGACAGCTCTATGGCTACACCTTC.

This clonotype has ten or more counts. The genes are TRBV27 and TRBJ2-1; D may correspond to TRBD1 or TRBD2 (5 bases each). This CDR3 is built from 15 residues. V dropped 6 bases and J dropped 7 bases, with 19 bases sitting between them. CDR1 MNHEY and CDR2 SMNVEV come from the germline V gene (reference sequence). The chain's CDR3 is CASRLLLGAGNEQFF. CDR3 nucleotide sequence: TGTGCCAGCAGACTACTACTAGGGGCTGGGAATGAGCAGTTCTTC.

This clonotype was picked up a small number of times. V is TRBV24-1 and J is TRBJ1-5; unclear D gene. CDR3 length equals 13 residues. The ends were cut back, 5 bases at V and 3 bases at J, with 7 bases in the middle. Germline CDR1 is KGHDR and CDR2 is SFDVKD. CDR3: CATSGAFNQPQHF. The CDR3 coding sequence is TGTGCCACCAGTGGAGCTTTCAATCAGCCCCAGCATTTT.

This clonotype was detected only a few times. The chain is built from TRBV5-8 and TRBJ2-3; 8 positions agree with TRBD1. Germline CDR1 is SGHTS and CDR2 is YDEGEE. The CDR3 contains 17 residues. After removal of 1 base from V and 1 base from J, the junction contained 8 bases not matched to a gene. The CDR3 DNA is TGTGCCAGCAGCTTGTGGACAGGGCAGGTTGGCACAGATACGCAGTATTTT. It yields the protein CASSLWTGQVGTDTQYF.

This clonotype has ten or more counts. This sequence joins TRBV9 and TRBJ1-4, with D possibly matching TRBD1 (5 bases). This CDR3 comprises 15 residues. The V gene lost 3 bases and the J gene lost 5 bases, with 14 bases spanning the gap. CDR1 is SGDLS, CDR2 YYNGEE, per germline. As DNA, the CDR3 is TGTGCCAGCAGCGCTCAGACGGGGCCCAATGAAAAACTGTTTTTT. Protein: CASSAQTGPNEKLFF.